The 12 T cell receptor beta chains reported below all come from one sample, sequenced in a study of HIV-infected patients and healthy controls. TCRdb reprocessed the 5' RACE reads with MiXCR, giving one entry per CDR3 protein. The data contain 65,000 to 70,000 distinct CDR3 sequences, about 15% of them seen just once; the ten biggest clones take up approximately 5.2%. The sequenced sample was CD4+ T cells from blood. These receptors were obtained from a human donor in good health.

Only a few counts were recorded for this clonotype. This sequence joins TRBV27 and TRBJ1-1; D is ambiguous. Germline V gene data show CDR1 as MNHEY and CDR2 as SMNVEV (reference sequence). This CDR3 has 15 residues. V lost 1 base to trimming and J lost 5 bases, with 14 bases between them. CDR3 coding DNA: TGTGCCAGCAGTTTATTGGCGGGGAGAGGGACTGAAGCTTTCTTT. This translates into CASSLLAGRGTEAFF.

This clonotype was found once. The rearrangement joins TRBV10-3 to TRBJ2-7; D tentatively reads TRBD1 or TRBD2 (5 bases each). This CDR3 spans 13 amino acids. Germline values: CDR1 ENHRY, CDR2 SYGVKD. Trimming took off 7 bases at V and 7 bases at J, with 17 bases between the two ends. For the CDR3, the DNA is TGTGCCATCACCGGGACCTCCATGGGGGAGCAGTACTTC. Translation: CAITGTSMGEQYF.

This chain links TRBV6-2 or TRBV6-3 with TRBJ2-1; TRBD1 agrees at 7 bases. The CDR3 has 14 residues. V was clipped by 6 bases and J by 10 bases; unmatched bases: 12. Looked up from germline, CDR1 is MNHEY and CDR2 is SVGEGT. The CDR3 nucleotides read TGTGCCAGCAGCGAGACAGGGCCACCCGAGGAGCAGTTCTTC. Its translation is CASSETGPPEEQFF.

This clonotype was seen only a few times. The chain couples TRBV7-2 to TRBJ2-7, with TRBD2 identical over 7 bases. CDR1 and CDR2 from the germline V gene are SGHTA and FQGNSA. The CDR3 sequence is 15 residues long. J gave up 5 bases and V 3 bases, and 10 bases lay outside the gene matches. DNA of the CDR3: TGTGCCAGCAGCTTCGGTGGCGGGGGTCCCAACGAGCAGTACTTC. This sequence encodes CASSFGGGGPNEQYF.

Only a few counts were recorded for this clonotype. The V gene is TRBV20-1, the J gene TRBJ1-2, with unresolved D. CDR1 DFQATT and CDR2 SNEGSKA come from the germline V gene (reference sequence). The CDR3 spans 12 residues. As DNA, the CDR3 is TGCACTGTCCAGCCTTTAAACTATGGCTACACCTTC. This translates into CTVQPLNYGYTF.

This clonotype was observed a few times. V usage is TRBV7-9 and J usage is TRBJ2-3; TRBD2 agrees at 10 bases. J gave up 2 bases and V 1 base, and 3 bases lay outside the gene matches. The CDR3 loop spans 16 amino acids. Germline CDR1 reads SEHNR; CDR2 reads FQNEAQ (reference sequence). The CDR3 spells CASSLVSGGPTDTQYF. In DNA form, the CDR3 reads TGTGCCAGCAGCTTAGTTAGCGGGGGGCCCACAGATACGCAGTATTTT.

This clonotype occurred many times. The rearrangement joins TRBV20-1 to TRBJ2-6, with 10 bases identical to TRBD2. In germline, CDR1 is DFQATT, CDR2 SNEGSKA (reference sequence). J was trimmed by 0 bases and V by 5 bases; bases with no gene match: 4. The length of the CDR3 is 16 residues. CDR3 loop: CSALAGASSGANVLTF. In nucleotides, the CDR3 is TGCAGTGCTCTAGCGGGGGCCAGCTCTGGGGCCAACGTCCTGACTTTC.

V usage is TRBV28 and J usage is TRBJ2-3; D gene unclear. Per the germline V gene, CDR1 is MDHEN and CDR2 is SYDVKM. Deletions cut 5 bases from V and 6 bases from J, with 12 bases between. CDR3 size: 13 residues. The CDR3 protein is CASSPNHGDTQYF. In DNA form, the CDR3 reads TGTGCCAGCAGTCCGAATCATGGGGATACGCAGTATTTT. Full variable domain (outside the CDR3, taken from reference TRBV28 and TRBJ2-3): DVKVTQSSRYLVKRTGEKVFLECVQDMDHENMFWYRQDPGLGLRLIYFSYDVKMKEKGDIPEGYSVSREKKERFSLILESASTNQTSMYLCASSPNHGDTQYFGPGTRLTVL.

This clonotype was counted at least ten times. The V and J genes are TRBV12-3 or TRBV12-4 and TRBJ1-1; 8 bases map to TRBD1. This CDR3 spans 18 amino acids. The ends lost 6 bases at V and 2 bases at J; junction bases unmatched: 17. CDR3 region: CASSPGGAGGVGNTEAFF. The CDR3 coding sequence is TGTGCCAGCAGCCCCGGGGGGGCAGGGGGCGTTGGTAACACTGAAGCTTTCTTT.

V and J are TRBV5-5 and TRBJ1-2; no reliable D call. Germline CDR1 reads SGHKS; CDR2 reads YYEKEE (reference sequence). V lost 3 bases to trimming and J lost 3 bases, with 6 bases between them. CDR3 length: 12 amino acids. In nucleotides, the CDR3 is TGTGCCAGCAGCTGGCCCGACTATGGCTACACCTTC. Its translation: CASSWPDYGYTF.

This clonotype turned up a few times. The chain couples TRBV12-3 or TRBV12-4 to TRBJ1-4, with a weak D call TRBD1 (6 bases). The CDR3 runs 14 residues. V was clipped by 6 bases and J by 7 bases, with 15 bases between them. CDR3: CASSLDSQGEKLFF. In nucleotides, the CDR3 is TGTGCCAGCAGCCTGGACAGCCAGGGTGAAAAACTGTTTTTT.

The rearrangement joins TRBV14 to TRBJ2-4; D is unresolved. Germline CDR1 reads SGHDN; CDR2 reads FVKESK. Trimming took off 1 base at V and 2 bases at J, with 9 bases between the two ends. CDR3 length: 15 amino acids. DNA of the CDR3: TGTGCCAGCAGCCAAGGCGAGACCACCAAAAACATTCAGTACTTC. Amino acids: CASSQGETTKNIQYF.